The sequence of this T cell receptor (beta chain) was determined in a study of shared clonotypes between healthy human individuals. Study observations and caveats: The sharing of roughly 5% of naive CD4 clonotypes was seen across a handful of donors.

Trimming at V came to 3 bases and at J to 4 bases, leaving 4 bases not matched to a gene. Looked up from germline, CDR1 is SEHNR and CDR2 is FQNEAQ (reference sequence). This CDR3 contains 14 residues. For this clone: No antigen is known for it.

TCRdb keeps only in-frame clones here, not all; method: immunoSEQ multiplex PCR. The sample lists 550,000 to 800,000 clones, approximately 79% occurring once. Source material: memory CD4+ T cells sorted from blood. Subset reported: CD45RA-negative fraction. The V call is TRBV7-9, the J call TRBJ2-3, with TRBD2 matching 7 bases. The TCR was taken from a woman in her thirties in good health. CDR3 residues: CASSLRGSADTQYF. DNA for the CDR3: TGTGCCAGCAGCTTGCGCGGGAGTGCAGATACGCAGTATTTT.